A single sample is the source of the 11 T cell receptor beta chains below, sequenced in a study of response to subunit inactivated influenza vaccine (dated 2018 in TCRdb). Library method: RT-PCR. The run used an Illumina HiSeq 2500. TCRdb applied fastp at Q25 and MiXCR to the public reads, then kept only in-frame beta chains. All rows with the same CDR3 protein become a single entry with the most common DNA and genes. In this sample the table shows around 790,000 distinct CDR3 sequences, 21% of which occur a single time. Around 9.6% of the sample is taken by the ten largest. The material was PBMCs from blood, obtained roughly 5 days after vaccination. The receptor set was obtained from a man between 45 and 60 years old who received an inactivated influenza vaccine. Donor details come from another sample of the same person, matched by shared clones.

The rearrangement joins TRBV24-1 to TRBJ2-1, with no clear D. In germline, CDR1 is KGHDR, CDR2 SFDVKD. The CDR3 loop spans 14 amino acids. Trimming removed 4 bases at V and 6 bases at J, with 12 bases between. The CDR3 nucleotides read TGTGCCACCAGTGACACCCTACGAAGCAATGAGCAGTTCTTC. Its translation is CATSDTLRSNEQFF.

The rearrangement joins TRBV4-2 to TRBJ2-7, with a tentative D call TRBD2 (5 bases). There are 17 residues in the CDR3. Germline CDR1 reads LGHNA; CDR2 reads YNFKEQ. Trimming shortened V by 0 bases and J by 0 bases, and 15 bases separated the two germline ends. CDR3: CASSQDSNGVGSYEQYF. The CDR3 bases are TGTGCCAGCAGCCAAGATTCCAACGGGGTGGGCTCCTACGAGCAGTACTTC.

The J gene is TRBJ1-5, the V gene TRBV7-8, with D unresolved. Per germline, CDR1 SGHVS and CDR2 FQNEAQ. V lost 2 bases, J lost 3 bases, and 11 bases lay in between. This CDR3 is built from 15 residues. The CDR3 protein is CASSLFRQLNQPQHF. CDR3 coding DNA: TGTGCCAGCAGCTTATTCCGGCAGCTCAATCAGCCCCAGCATTTT.

V and J are TRBV14 and TRBJ2-1; 13 nucleotides match TRBD2. V dropped 4 bases and J dropped 3; count of bases not matched to a gene: 6. The V gene's germline CDR1 is SGHDN and CDR2 FVKESK. CDR3 length equals 17 residues. The CDR3 DNA reads TGTGCCAGCAGCCCCGGACTAGCGGGGGTTCACTACAATGAGCAGTTCTTC. Its translation: CASSPGLAGVHYNEQFF.

V usage is TRBV10-2 and J usage is TRBJ2-3; 11 bases match TRBD2. CDR3 length: 13 residues. In germline, CDR1 is WSHSY, CDR2 SAAADI. V dropped 7 bases and J dropped 6; count of bases not matched to a gene: 3. The CDR3: CASISGGADTQYF. The CDR3 nucleotides read TGCGCCAGCATTAGCGGGGGGGCCGATACGCAGTATTTT.

The table lists this clonotype with a few counts. The genes are TRBV4-3 and TRBJ2-3, with D hard to call. Germline V gene sequence: CDR1 LGHNA, CDR2 YSLEER. V lost 0 bases, J lost 4 bases, and 11 bases lay in between. This CDR3 region has 15 residues. CDR3 protein: CASSQDLQVPDTQYF. The CDR3 nucleotides are TGCGCCAGCAGCCAAGATTTGCAGGTCCCAGATACGCAGTATTTT.

The DNA of the CDR3 is TGTGCCAGCACCGCCCTGACTAGTTCCGAGCAGTACTTC. Translated: CASTALTSSEQYF. The V call is TRBV6-1, the J call TRBJ2-7; possible D gene TRBD2, 6 bases. Germline V lookup: CDR1 MNHNS, CDR2 SASEGT. This CDR3 has 13 amino acids. Trimming pared 7 bases from V and 6 bases from J, leaving 16 bases between.

This chain links TRBV7-2 with TRBJ2-5, with D hard to call. The CDR3 runs to 14 residues. The V gene's germline CDR1 is SGHTA and CDR2 FQGNSA. V was clipped by 5 bases and J by 6 bases, with 16 bases between them. As DNA, the CDR3 is TGTGCCAGCAGCCGAGGCGCGGTCGGTCAGACCCAGTACTTC. This codes for CASSRGAVGQTQYF.

Regarding this clonotype: This sequence may be a read error, since a much larger clone differs from it by one base. The V gene is TRBV11-2, the J gene TRBJ1-5; D remains unclear. Trimming removed 1 base from V and 9 bases from J, with 7 bases in between. This CDR3 spans 12 amino acids. CDR1 is SGHAT, CDR2 FQNNGV, per germline. This CDR3 is CASSLGRGPQHF. CDR3 sequence (DNA): TGTGCCAGCAGCTTAGGCCGGGGGCCCCAGCATTTT.

V is TRBV7-9 and J is TRBJ1-6, with 7 bases aligning to TRBD1. CDR3 length equals 16 residues. CDR1 is SEHNR and CDR2 is FQNEAQ in the germline V gene (reference sequence). V lost 6 bases and J lost 8; bases outside the gene matches: 13. DNA for the CDR3: TGTGCCAGCAGGTACAGGGGTAGTGACTTAGATTCACCCCTCCACTTT. Translating it yields CASRYRGSDLDSPLHF. Supplemented by reference TRBV7-9 and TRBJ1-6, the full variable domain reads DTGVSQNPRHKITKRGQNVTFRCDPISEHNRLYWYRQTLGQGPEFLTYFQNEAQLEKSRLLSDRFSAERPKGSFSTLEIQRTEQGDSAMYLCASRYRGSDLDSPLHFGNGTRLTVT.

The CDR3 here is CASSYSSTAGGVRTQDTQYF. Written as DNA, the CDR3 is TGTGCCAGCAGTTACTCGAGTACCGCCGGAGGGGTTAGAACACAAGATACGCAGTATTTT. The rearrangement uses TRBV6-2 or TRBV6-3 and TRBJ2-3; a weak D match, TRBD2 (6 bases). CDR1 MNHEY and CDR2 SVGEGT come from the germline V gene. With 0 bases removed from V and 5 bases from J, the gap between germline ends came to 27 bases. CDR3 size: 20 residues.